Listed below are T cell receptor beta chains from one sample, sequenced in a study of T cells in localized non-small cell lung cancer. Profiled with immunoSEQ multiplex PCR; TCRdb holds only in-frame clones, not every one. The sample lists tens of thousands of clones, 65% to 85% occurring once. The sequenced sample was peripheral blood, obtained before any cancer treatment. The receptors were sampled from a man aged 40 to 75 with stage I lung adenocarcinoma. CDR3s include the opening cysteine and the closing phenylalanine or tryptophan. The order of the fields is V gene, clone size, D gene, J gene, CDR3 protein, CDR3 DNA. A D gene is named only where the DNA matches it firmly. Size is omitted from some rows. Given values are once, few, many or a class for expanded clones.

TRBV5-8	NA	NA	TRBJ2-1	CASSWGGPAYNEQFF	TGTGCCAGCAGCTGGGGGGGGCCGGCCTACAATGAGCAGTTCTTC
TRBV15	NA	NA	TRBJ2-7	CATSSPPLGDEQYF	TGTGCCACCAGCAGTCCGCCCTTGGGGGACGAGCAGTACTTC
TRBV7-2	NA	NA	TRBJ2-7	CASSLVVGDYEQYF	TGTGCCAGCAGCTTAGTTGTCGGGGACTACGAGCAGTACTTC
TRBV5-1	NA	TRBD2	TRBJ2-3	CASSLTGGLTDTQYF	TGCGCCAGCAGCTTGACGGGAGGCCTAACAGATACGCAGTATTTT
TRBV27	NA	NA	TRBJ1-1	CASSLRGTEAFF	TGTGCCAGCAGTTTACGGGGCACTGAAGCTTTCTTT
TRBV21-1	NA	NA	TRBJ2-5	CASSTCYTGTEYQETQYF	TGTGCCAGCAGCACTTGTTACACCGGGACAGAGTACCAAGAGACCCAGTACTTC
TRBV29-1	NA	NA	TRBJ1-2	CSVNDYGYTF	TGCAGCGTTAATGACTATGGCTACACCTTC
TRBV5-1	NA	NA	TRBJ2-7	CASSLVGGTGGDEQYF	TGCGCCAGCAGCTTGGTGGGGGGAACCGGCGGGGACGAGCAGTACTTC
TRBV10-3	NA	NA	TRBJ1-2	CAISEGGSSNYGYTF	TGTGCCATCAGTGAGGGAGGAAGCTCTAACTATGGCTACACCTTC
TRBV28	NA	NA	TRBJ1-1	CASSLTQGNTEAFF	TGTGCCAGCAGCTTAACACAGGGGAACACTGAAGCTTTCTTT
TRBV18	few	NA	TRBJ2-5	CASSPGMQETQYF	TGTGCCAGCTCACCTGGCATGCAAGAGACCCAGTACTTC
TRBV2	NA	NA	TRBJ1-6	CASSEAIQPLHF	TGTGCCAGCAGTGAAGCGATCCAGCCCCTCCACTTT
TRBV7-3	NA	NA	TRBJ2-3	CASSYAGDTQYF	TGTGCCAGCAGCTACGCCGGAGATACGCAGTATTTT
TRBV9	NA	TRBD2	TRBJ2-1	CASSVWASGAYNEQFF	TGTGCCAGCAGCGTCTGGGCTAGCGGGGCCTACAATGAGCAGTTCTTC
TRBV28	NA	NA	TRBJ1-6	CASGFRAGQLSREEVLHF	TGTGCCAGCGGGTTTCGGGCAGGACAATTATCCCGGGAGGAAGTCCTCCACTTT
TRBV29-1	NA	NA	TRBJ2-6	CSVADSGANVLTF	TGCAGCGTTGCAGATTCTGGGGCCAACGTCCTGACTTTC
TRBV20-1	NA	NA	TRBJ1-3	CSARARNTIYF	TGCAGTGCTAGAGCGCGAAACACCATATATTTT
TRBV4-2	NA	TRBD1	TRBJ2-2	CASSPGQGSGTGELFF	TGTGCCAGCAGCCCCGGACAGGGGTCGGGCACCGGGGAGCTGTTTTTT
TRBV9	NA	TRBD2	TRBJ2-2	CASSVGPSGRLTGELFF	TGTGCCAGCAGCGTAGGCCCTAGCGGGAGATTAACCGGTGAGCTGTTTTTT
TRBV19	few	NA	TRBJ2-5	CASSISEETQYF	TGTGCCAGTAGTATCTCGGAAGAGACCCAGTACTTC
TRBV28	NA	TRBD1	TRBJ1-3	CASSLAGQGFGNTIYF	TGTGCCAGCAGTTTAGCGGGACAGGGGTTCGGAAACACCATATATTTT
TRBV6-1	NA	TRBD1	TRBJ2-3	CASRMTGITTDTQYF	TGTGCCAGCAGGATGACAGGGATAACGACAGATACGCAGTATTTT
TRBV19	NA	TRBD1	TRBJ1-1	CASSTRDRGDTEAFF	TGTGCCAGTAGTACAAGGGACAGGGGGGACACTGAAGCTTTCTTT
TRBV28	NA	NA	TRBJ2-7	CASSFGGTRSYEQYF	TGTGCCAGCAGTTTTGGGGGTACGAGGTCCTACGAGCAGTACTTC
TRBV4-1	once	NA	TRBJ2-5	CASSQWVSNQETQYF	TGCGCCAGCAGCCAATGGGTCAGCAACCAAGAGACCCAGTACTTC
TRBV18	NA	NA	TRBJ2-2	CASSLNEGAGELFF	TGTGCCAGCTCACTCAACGAAGGGGCCGGGGAGCTGTTTTTT
TRBV6-6	NA	NA	TRBJ2-7	CASSPSRFVEQYF	TGTGCCAGCAGCCCCAGTCGGTTTGTCGAGCAGTACTTC
TRBV7-9	once	TRBD1	TRBJ1-2	CASSLGTGSRYTF	TGTGCCAGCAGCTTAGGGACAGGGAGTCGCTACACCTTC
TRBV7-3	NA	NA	TRBJ2-5	CASSSSSVGTQYF	TGTGCCAGCAGCTCTTCTTCTGTCGGGACCCAGTACTTC
TRBV15	NA	NA	TRBJ1-3	CATSRDLGSGNTIYF	TGTGCCACCAGCAGAGATCTTGGGTCTGGAAACACCATATATTTT
TRBV28	NA	TRBD2	TRBJ2-3	CASLSGGAGYTQYF	TGTGCCAGCCTTAGCGGGGGGGCCGGGTATACGCAGTATTTT
TRBV9	NA	NA	TRBJ2-5	CASSVSASSAQETQYF	TGTGCCAGCAGCGTAAGCGCTAGTTCGGCGCAAGAGACCCAGTACTTC
TRBV5-4	NA	TRBD1	TRBJ2-5	CAGGTGRETQYF	TGTGCCGGGGGGACAGGGAGGGAGACCCAGTACTTC
TRBV9	NA	TRBD1	TRBJ2-3	CASSPGQGADYTQYF	TGTGCCAGCAGCCCCGGACAGGGGGCCGATTATACGCAGTATTTT
TRBV10-3	NA	NA	TRBJ1-4	CAISEESGVGEKLFF	TGTGCCATCAGTGAGGAGTCAGGGGTTGGTGAAAAACTGTTTTTT
TRBV11-2	NA	NA	TRBJ1-2	CASSRPTGKLYGYTF	TGTGCCAGCAGCCGCCCCACCGGGAAACTCTATGGCTACACCTTC
TRBV5-1	NA	TRBD1	TRBJ1-4	CASSSGTGEEKLFF	TGCGCCAGCAGCTCCGGGACAGGGGAGGAAAAACTGTTTTTT
TRBV5-1	NA	NA	TRBJ2-3	CASSLGGAGDTQYF	TGCGCCAGCAGCTTGGGGGGCGCAGGAGATACGCAGTATTTT
TRBV2	NA	NA	TRBJ2-7	CASSVQGVYYEQYF	TGTGCCAGCAGTGTACAGGGTGTTTATTACGAGCAGTACTTC
TRBV28	NA	NA	TRBJ1-5	CASSYRADSGSSNQPQHF	TGTGCCAGCAGTTACAGGGCCGACAGCGGGAGTAGCAATCAGCCCCAGCATTTT
TRBV15	NA	NA	TRBJ1-3	CATSRSWAGAGDTIYF	TGTGCCACCAGCAGATCATGGGCAGGGGCTGGAGACACCATATATTTT
TRBV7-9	NA	TRBD1	TRBJ1-1	CASSAQGGTEAFF	TGTGCCAGCAGCGCTCAGGGGGGGACTGAAGCTTTCTTT
TRBV7-3	NA	TRBD2	TRBJ2-1	CASSFTSGGSHEQFF	TGTGCCAGCAGCTTCACTAGCGGGGGCTCCCATGAGCAGTTCTTC
TRBV7-9	NA	NA	TRBJ2-2	CASSPAQSNTGELFF	TGTGCCAGCAGCCCGGCCCAGTCGAACACCGGGGAGCTGTTTTTT
TRBV28	once	NA	TRBJ2-1	CASSLWLGSSYNEQFF	TGTGCCAGCAGTTTATGGTTGGGATCCTCCTACAATGAGCAGTTCTTC
TRBV28	NA	NA	TRBJ1-1	CASSVGVGNTEAFF	TGTGCCAGCAGTGTGGGGGTAGGAAACACTGAAGCTTTCTTT